This T cell receptor beta chain was profiled in a study of blood T cell repertoires in COVID-19. Study background: Acute and convalescent COVID-19 specimens originated in the United States, Italy and Spain. The cDNA or gDNA used as material had been derived from T cells, B-cell-depleted T cells, or PBMCs.

The ends were cut back, 2 bases at V and 5 bases at J, with 13 bases in the middle. Germline assignment: CDR1 SEHNR and CDR2 FQNEAQ (reference sequence). CDR3 length equals 14 residues. Authors' processing steps: Researchers report that nucleated cell counts were estimated from reference gene primer amplification. Profiling relied on immunoSEQ multiplex PCR, and the TCRdb table lists in-frame clones only, not all of them. V and J calls and clone size come straight from that table; D and trimming were deduced from the DNA. The sample records roughly 240,000 clones, approximately 89% being singletons. The sequence was obtained from a woman aged 55-69 years who had recovered from COVID-19. This sequence joins TRBV7-9 and TRBJ2-7; a possible D gene is TRBD2 (7 bases). Sequencing used peripheral blood. Here the CDR3 reads CASSLSGGGDEQYF. CDR3 sequence (DNA): TGTGCCAGCAGCTTATCAGGAGGGGGGGACGAGCAGTACTTC.